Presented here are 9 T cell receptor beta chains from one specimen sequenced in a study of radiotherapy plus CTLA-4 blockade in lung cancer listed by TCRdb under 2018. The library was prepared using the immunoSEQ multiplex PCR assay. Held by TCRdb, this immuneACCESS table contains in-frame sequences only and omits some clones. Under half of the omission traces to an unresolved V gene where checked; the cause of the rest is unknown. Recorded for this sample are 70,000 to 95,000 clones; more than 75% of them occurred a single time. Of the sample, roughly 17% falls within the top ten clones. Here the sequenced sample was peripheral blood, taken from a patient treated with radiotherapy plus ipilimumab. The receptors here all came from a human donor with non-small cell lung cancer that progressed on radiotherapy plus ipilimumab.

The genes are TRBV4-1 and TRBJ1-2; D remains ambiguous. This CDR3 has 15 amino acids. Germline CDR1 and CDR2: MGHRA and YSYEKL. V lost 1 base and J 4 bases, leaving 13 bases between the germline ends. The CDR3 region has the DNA TGCGCCAGCAGCCAAGTCTGGGCACAAGCCTATGGCTACACCTTC. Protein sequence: CASSQVWAQAYGYTF.

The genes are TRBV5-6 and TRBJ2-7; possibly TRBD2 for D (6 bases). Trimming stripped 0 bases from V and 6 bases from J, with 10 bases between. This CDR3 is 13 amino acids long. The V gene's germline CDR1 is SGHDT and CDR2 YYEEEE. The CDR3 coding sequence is TGTGCCAGCAGCTTGGTCGGGACTGGCGAGCAGTACTTC. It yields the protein CASSLVGTGEQYF.

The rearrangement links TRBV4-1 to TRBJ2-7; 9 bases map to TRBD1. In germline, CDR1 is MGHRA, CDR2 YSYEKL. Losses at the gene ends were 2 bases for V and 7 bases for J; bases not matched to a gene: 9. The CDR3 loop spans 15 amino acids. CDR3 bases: TGCGCCAGCAGCCAACCGAACAGGGGGCTGGGGGAGCAGTACTTC. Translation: CASSQPNRGLGEQYF.

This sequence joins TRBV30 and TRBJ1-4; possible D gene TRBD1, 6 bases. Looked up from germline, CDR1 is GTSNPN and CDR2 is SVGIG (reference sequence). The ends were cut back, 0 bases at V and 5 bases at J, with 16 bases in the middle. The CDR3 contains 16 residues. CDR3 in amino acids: CAWSVAPQGLNEKLFF. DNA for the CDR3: TGTGCCTGGAGTGTAGCCCCCCAGGGGTTAAATGAAAAACTGTTTTTT.

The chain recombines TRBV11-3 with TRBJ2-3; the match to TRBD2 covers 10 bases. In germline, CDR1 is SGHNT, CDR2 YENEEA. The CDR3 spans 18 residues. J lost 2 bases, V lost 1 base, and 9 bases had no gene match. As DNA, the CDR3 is TGTGCCAGCAGCTTAGGCGCTAGCGGGAGCTCCCCCACAGATACGCAGTATTTT. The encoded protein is CASSLGASGSSPTDTQYF.

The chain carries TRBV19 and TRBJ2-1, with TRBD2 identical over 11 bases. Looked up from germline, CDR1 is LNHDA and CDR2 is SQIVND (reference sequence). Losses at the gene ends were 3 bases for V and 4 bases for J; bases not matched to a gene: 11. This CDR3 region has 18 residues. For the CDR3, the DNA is TGTGCCAGTAGTATCCCCGACAGGCGACTAGCGGGATACAATGAGCAGTTCTTC. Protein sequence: CASSIPDRRLAGYNEQFF.

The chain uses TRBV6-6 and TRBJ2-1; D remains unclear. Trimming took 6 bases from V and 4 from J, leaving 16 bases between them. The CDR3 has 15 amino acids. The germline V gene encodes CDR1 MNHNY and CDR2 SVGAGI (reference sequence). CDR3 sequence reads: CASSYDTNLYNEQFF. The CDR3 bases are TGTGCCAGCAGCTATGACACGAACCTATACAATGAGCAGTTCTTC.

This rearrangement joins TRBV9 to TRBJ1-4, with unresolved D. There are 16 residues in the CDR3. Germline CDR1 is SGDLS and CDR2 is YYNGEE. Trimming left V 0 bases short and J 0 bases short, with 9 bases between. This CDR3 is CASSVGTDTTNEKLFF. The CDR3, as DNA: TGTGCCAGCAGCGTAGGGACCGACACAACTAATGAAAAACTGTTTTTT.

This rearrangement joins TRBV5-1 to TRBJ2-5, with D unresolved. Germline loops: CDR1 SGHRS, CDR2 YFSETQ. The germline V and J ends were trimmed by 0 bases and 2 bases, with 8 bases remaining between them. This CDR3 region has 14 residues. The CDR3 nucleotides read TGCGCCAGCAGCTTGGCGGCAGCTCAAGAGACCCAGTACTTC. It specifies CASSLAAAQETQYF.